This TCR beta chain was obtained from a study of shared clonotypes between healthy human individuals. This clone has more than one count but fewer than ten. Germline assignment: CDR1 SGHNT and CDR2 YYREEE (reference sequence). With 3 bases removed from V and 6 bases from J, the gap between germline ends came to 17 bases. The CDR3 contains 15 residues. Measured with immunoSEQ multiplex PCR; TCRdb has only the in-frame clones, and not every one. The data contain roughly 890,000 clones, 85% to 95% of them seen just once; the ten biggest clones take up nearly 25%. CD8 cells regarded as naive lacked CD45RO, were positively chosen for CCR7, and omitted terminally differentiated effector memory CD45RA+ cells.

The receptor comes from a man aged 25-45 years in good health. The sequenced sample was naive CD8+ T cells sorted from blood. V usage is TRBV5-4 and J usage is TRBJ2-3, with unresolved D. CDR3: CASSSSLLFSDTQYF. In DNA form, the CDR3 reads TGTGCCAGCAGCTCCTCCCTTCTGTTCTCGGATACGCAGTATTTT. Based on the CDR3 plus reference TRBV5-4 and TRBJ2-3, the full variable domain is ETGVTQSPTHLIKTRGQQVTLRCSSQSGHNTVSWYQQALGQGPQFIFQYYREEENGRGNFPPRFSGLQFPNYSSELNVNALELDDSALYLCASSSSLLFSDTQYFGPGTRLTVL.